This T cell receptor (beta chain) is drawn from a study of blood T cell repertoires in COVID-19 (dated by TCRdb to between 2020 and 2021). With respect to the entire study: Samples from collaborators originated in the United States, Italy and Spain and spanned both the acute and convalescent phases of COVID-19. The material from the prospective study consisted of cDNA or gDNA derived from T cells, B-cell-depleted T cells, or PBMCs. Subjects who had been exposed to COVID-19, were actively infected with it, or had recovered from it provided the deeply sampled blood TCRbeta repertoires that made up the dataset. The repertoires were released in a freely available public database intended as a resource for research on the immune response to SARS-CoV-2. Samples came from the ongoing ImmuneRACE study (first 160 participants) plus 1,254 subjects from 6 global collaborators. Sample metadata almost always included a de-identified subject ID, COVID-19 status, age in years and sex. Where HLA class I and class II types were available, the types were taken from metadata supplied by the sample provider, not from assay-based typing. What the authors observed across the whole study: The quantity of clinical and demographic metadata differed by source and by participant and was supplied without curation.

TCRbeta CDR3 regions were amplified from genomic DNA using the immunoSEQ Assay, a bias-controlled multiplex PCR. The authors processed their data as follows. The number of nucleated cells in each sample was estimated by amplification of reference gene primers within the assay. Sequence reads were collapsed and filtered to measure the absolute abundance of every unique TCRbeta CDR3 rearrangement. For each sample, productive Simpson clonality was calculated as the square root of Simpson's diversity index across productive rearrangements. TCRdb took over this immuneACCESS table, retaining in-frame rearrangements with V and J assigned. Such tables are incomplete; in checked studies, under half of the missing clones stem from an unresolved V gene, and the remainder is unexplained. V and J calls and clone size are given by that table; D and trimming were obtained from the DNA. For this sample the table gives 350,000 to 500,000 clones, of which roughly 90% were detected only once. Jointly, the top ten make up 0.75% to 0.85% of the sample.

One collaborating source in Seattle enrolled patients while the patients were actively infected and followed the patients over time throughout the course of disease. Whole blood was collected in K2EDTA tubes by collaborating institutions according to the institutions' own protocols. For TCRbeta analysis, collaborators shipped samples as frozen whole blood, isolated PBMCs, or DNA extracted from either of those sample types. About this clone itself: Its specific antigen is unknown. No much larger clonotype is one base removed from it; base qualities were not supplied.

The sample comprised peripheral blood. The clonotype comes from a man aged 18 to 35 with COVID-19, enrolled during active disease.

The CDR3 region: CASSQELTSGGWDTQYF. The nucleotide sequence is given as TGCGCCAGCAGCCAAGAATTAACTAGCGGGGGGTGGGATACGCAGTATTTT. The V gene is TRBV4-1 and the J gene is TRBJ2-3, with 12 bases matching TRBD2. V lost 0 bases and J lost 6 bases, and the count of bases not matched to a germline gene is 7. CDR1 and CDR2 are drawn from the germline V gene: MGHRA, YSYEKL. The CDR3 runs 17 amino acids, cysteine and phenylalanine included. Only CDR3 DNA remains: 51 bases, in frame from the first base.